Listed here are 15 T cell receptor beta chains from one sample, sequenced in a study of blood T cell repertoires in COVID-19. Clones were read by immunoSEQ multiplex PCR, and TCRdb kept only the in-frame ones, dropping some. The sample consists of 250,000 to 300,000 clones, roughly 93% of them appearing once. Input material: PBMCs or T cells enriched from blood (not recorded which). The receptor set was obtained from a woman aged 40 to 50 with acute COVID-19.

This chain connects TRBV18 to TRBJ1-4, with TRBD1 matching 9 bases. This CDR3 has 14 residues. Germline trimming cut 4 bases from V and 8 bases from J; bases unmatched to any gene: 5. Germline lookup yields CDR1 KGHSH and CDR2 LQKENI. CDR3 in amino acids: CASSLGQGSEKLFF. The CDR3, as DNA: TGTGCCAGCTCACTTGGACAGGGGAGCGAAAAACTGTTTTTT. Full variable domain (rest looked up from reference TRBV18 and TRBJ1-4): NAGVMQNPRHLVRRRGQEARLRCSPMKGHSHVYWYRQLPEEGLKFMVYLQKENIIDESGMPKERFSAEFPKEGPSILRIQQVVRGDSAAYFCASSLGQGSEKLFFGSGTQLSVL.

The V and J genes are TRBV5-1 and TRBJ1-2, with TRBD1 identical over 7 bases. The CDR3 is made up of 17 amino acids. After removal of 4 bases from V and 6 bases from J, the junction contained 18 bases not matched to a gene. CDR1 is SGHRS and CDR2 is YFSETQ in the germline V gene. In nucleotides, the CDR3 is TGCGCCAGCAGCCCACTACCAACCGGGACAGTCACTGATGGCTACACCTTC. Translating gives CASSPLPTGTVTDGYTF.

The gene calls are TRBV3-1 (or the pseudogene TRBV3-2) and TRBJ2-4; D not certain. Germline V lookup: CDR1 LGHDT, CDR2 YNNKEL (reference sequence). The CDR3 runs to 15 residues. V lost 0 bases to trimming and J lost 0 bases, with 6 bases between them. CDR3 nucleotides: TGTGCCAGCAGCCAAGACCCGGGAGCCAAAAACATTCAGTACTTC. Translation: CASSQDPGAKNIQYF.

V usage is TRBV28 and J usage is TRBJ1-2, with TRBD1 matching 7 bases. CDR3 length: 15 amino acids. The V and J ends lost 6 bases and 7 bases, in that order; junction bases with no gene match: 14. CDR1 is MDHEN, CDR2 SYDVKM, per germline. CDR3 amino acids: CASRPPVGRGTGYTF. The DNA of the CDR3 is TGTGCCAGCAGACCACCGGTGGGCAGGGGGACTGGCTACACCTTC.

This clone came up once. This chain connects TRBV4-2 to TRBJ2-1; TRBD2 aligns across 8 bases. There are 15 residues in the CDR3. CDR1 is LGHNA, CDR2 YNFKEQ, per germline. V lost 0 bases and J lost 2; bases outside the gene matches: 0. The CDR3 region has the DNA TGTGCCAGCAGCCAAGACGGGGGGGCCTACAATGAGCAGTTCTTC. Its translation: CASSQDGGAYNEQFF.

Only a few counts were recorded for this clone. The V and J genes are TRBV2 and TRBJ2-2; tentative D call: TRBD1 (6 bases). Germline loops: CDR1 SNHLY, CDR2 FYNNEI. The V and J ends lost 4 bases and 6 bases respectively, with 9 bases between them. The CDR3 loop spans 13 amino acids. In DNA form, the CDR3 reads TGTGCCAGCAGTGTCAGGGGTTCCGGGGAGCTGTTTTTT. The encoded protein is CASSVRGSGELFF.

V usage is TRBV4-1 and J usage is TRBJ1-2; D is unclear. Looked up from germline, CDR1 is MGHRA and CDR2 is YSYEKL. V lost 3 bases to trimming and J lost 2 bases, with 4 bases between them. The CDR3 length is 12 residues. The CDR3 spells CASSQSNYGYTF. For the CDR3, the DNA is TGCGCCAGCAGCCAGTCAAACTATGGCTACACCTTC.

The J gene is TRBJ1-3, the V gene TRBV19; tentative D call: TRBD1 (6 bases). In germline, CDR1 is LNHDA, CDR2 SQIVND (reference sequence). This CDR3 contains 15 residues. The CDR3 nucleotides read TGTGGAAAGGGGGGGAGGGGCCTCTCTGGAAACACCATATATTTT. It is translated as CGKGGRGLSGNTIYF.

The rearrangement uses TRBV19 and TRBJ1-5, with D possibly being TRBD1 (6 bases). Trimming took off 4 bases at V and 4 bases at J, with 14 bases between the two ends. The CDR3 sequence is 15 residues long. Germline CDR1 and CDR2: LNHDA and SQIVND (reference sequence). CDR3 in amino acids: CASSTIPGANQPQHF. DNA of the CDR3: TGTGCCAGTAGTACTATTCCAGGGGCTAATCAGCCCCAGCATTTT.

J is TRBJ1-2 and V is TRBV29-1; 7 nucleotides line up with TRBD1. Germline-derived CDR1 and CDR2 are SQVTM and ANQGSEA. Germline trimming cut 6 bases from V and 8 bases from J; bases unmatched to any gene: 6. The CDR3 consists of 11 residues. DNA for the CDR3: TGCAGCGTCAGACAGGGTCAGGGCTACACCTTC. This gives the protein CSVRQGQGYTF.

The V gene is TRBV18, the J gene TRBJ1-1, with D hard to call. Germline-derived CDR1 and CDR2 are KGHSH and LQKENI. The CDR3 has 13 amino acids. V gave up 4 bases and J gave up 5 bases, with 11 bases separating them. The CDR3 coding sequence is TGTGCCAGCTCACAGTCCGGGGATACTGAAGCTTTCTTT. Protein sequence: CASSQSGDTEAFF.

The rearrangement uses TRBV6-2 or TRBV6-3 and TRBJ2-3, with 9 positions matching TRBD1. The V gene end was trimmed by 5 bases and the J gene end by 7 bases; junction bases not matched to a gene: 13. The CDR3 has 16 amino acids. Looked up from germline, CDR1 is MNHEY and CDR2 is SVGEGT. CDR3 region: CASSARTGAFPHTQYF. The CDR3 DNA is TGTGCCAGCAGTGCCAGGACAGGGGCTTTCCCCCATACGCAGTATTTT.

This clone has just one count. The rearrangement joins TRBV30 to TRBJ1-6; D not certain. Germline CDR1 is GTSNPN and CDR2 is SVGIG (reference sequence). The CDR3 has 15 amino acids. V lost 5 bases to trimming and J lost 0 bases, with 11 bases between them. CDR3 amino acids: CAWGGWSSYNSPLHF. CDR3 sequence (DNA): TGTGCCTGGGGTGGATGGAGCTCCTATAATTCACCCCTCCACTTT.

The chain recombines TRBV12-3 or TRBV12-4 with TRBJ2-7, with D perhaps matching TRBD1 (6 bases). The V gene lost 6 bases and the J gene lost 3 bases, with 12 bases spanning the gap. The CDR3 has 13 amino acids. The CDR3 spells CASSNTGIYEQYF. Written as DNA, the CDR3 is TGTGCCAGCAGCAATACAGGGATCTACGAGCAGTACTTC.

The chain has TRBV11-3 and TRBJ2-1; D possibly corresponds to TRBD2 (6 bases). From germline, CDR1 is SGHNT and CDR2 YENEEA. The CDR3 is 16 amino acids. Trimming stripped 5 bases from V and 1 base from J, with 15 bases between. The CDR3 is CASSPRDSGSYNEQFF. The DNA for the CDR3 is TGTGCCAGCAGCCCCCGCGATAGCGGATCCTACAATGAGCAGTTCTTC.